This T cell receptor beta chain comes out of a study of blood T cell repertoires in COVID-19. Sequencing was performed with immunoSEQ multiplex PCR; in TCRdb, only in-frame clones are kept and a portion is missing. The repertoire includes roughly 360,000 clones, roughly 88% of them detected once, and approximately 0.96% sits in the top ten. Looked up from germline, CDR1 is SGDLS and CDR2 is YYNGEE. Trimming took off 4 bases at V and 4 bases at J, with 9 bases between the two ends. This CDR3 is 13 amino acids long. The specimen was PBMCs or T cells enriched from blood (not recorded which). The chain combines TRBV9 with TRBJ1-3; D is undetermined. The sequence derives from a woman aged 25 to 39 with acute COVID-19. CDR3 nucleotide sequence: TGTGCCAGCAGCCAGGAACAGGGAAACACCATATATTTT. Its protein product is CASSQEQGNTIYF.